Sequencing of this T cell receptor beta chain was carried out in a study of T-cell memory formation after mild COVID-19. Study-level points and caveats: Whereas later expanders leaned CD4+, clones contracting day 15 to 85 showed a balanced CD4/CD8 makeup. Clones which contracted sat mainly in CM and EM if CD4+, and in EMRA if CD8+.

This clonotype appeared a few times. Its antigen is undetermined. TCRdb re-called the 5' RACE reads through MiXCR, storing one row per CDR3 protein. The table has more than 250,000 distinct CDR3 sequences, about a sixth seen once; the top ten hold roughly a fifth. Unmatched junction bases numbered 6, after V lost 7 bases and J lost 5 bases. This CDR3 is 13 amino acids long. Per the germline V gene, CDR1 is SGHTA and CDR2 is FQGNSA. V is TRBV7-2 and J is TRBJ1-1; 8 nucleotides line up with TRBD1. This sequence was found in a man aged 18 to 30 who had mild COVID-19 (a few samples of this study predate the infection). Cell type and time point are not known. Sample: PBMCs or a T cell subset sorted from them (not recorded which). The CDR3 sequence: CASTRTGLTEAFF. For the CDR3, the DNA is TGTGCCAGCACCCGGACAGGGCTGACTGAAGCTTTCTTT.